This is a list of T cell receptor beta chains from one sample in a study of shared clonotypes between healthy human individuals. Sequencing used immunoSEQ multiplex PCR; TCRdb keeps in-frame clones, though not all of them. The sample lists a few million clones, roughly 93% occurring once. Sequencing input: naive CD8+ T cells from PBMCs. Receptor source: a man aged 18 to 29 in good health. Some clones in this sample may be carry-over from other donors' samples. Both conserved end residues are part of each CDR3. The D gene is left open where the match is weak. Rows may omit the clone size; those that give it use once, few, many or a size class.

TRBV27	.	TRBD1	TRBJ2-7	CASSIRDRVYEQYF	TGTGCCAGCAGTATCCGGGACAGGGTATACGAGCAGTACTTC
TRBV11-3	.	.	TRBJ1-5	CASSLVGSSNQPQHF	TGTGCCAGCAGCTTAGTAGGGTCGAGCAATCAGCCCCAGCATTTT
TRBV28	.	TRBD1	TRBJ1-1	CASSLFAGGRTEAFF	TGTGCCAGCAGTTTATTCGCAGGGGGCAGGACTGAAGCTTTCTTT
TRBV27	.	TRBD2	TRBJ2-7	CASSRVFGLAGPGQYF	TGTGCCAGCAGCCGTGTCTTTGGGCTAGCGGGTCCTGGGCAGTACTTC
TRBV7-2	.	TRBD2	TRBJ2-3	CASSLYPPSGSSTDTQYF	TGTGCCAGCAGCTTATATCCCCCCAGCGGGAGTTCAACAGATACGCAGTATTTT
TRBV15	.	TRBD1	TRBJ2-1	CATSRYYVGTGDNNEQFF	TGTGCCACCAGCAGATACTACGTCGGGACAGGAGACAACAATGAGCAGTTCTTC
TRBV5-4	.	TRBD2	TRBJ2-3	CASSPTSGRARTDTQYF	TGTGCCAGCAGCCCGACTAGCGGGAGGGCCAGGACAGATACGCAGTATTTT
TRBV21-1	.	.	TRBJ1-1	CASSILTGIMNTEAFF	TGTGCCAGCAGCATTTTGACAGGGATCATGAACACTGAAGCTTTCTTT
TRBV27	.	.	TRBJ1-5	CASSFGGFGQPQHF	TGTGCCAGCAGTTTCGGAGGGTTTGGGCAGCCCCAGCATTTT
TRBV27	.	TRBD2	TRBJ2-1	CASSLGVAGDYNEQFF	TGTGCCAGCAGTTTAGGGGTGGCGGGGGACTACAATGAGCAGTTCTTC
TRBV30	.	TRBD1	TRBJ2-7	CAWMPGQGAYEQYF	TGTGCCTGGATGCCGGGACAGGGGGCCTACGAGCAGTACTTC
TRBV7-9	.	.	TRBJ2-7	CASSPGDWEQFYEQYF	TGTGCCAGCAGCCCCGGGGATTGGGAGCAATTCTACGAGCAGTACTTC
TRBV20-1	.	.	TRBJ2-2	CSARDNGELFF	TGCAGTGCTAGAGACAACGGGGAGCTGTTTTTT
TRBV9	.	.	TRBJ1-3	CASSEYGTPGNTIYF	TGTGCCAGCAGCGAATACGGGACGCCTGGAAACACCATATATTTT
TRBV25-1	.	TRBD2	TRBJ2-1	CASSEFWREEEYNEQFF	TGTGCCAGCAGTGAATTTTGGCGGGAGGAAGAGTACAATGAGCAGTTCTTC
TRBV27	.	TRBD1	TRBJ2-7	CATRIQGAAEQYF	TGTGCCACACGAATCCAGGGGGCAGCCGAGCAGTACTTC
TRBV5-6	.	TRBD1	TRBJ2-5	CASSTGQGWAQYF	TGTGCCAGCAGCACTGGACAGGGATGGGCCCAGTACTTC
TRBV28	.	TRBD1	TRBJ2-2	CASSLQGQGARNTGELFF	TGTGCCAGCAGTCTCCAGGGACAGGGGGCAAGAAACACCGGGGAGCTGTTTTTT
TRBV4-2	.	TRBD1	TRBJ2-7	CASRYRDRASYEQYF	TGTGCCAGCAGATATCGGGACAGGGCCTCCTACGAGCAGTACTTC
TRBV21-1	once	.	TRBJ2-3	CASSKGPGDQVSRDTQYF	TGTGCCAGCAGCAAAGGTCCTGGGGACCAAGTATCAAGGGATACGCAGTATTTT
TRBV28	.	.	TRBJ1-3	CASSGRQDNLSGNTIYF	TGTGCCAGCAGTGGCCGACAGGACAACCTCTCTGGAAACACCATATATTTT
TRBV6-5	.	.	TRBJ1-4	CASGRTRDGNEKLFF	TGTGCCAGCGGCCGGACAAGGGACGGTAATGAAAAACTGTTTTTT
TRBV27	.	.	TRBJ2-5	CASSLFPGETQYF	TGTGCCAGCAGTTTATTCCCCGGAGAGACCCAGTACTTC
TRBV27	.	TRBD1	TRBJ1-5	CASSATGGRQPQHF	TGTGCCAGCAGTGCGACAGGGGGCAGGCAGCCCCAGCATTTT
TRBV30	.	.	TRBJ2-2	CAWTPGTSHTGELFF	TGTGCCTGGACTCCCGGGACATCCCACACCGGGGAGCTGTTTTTT
TRBV6-1	.	.	TRBJ2-5	CASSGHVELWGETQYF	TGTGCCAGCAGTGGCCACGTTGAGTTATGGGGAGAGACCCAGTACTTC
TRBV11-2	once	TRBD1	TRBJ2-4	CASSLEGDRFDIQYF	TGTGCCAGCAGCTTAGAGGGGGACAGGTTTGACATTCAGTACTTC
TRBV7-8	.	TRBD2	TRBJ2-1	CASSQPPGTRTYNEQFF	TGTGCCAGCAGCCAACCCCCCGGGACTAGGACTTACAATGAGCAGTTCTTC
TRBV29-1	.	TRBD1	TRBJ2-7	CSGNQGVEQYF	TGCAGCGGCAATCAGGGGGTCGAGCAGTACTTC
TRBV14	.	.	TRBJ2-3	CASRAGFSTDTQYF	TGTGCCAGCAGGGCGGGATTTAGCACAGATACGCAGTATTTT
TRBV28	.	.	TRBJ2-1	CASSSYLRYNEQFF	TGTGCCAGCTCGTCCTACCTCCGCTACAATGAGCAGTTCTTC
TRBV19	.	.	TRBJ2-7	CASSQGISYEQYF	TGTGCCAGTAGCCAGGGCATCTCCTACGAGCAGTACTTC
TRBV27	.	TRBD1	TRBJ2-3	CASARQGEGTDTQYF	TGTGCCAGCGCGCGACAGGGTGAGGGGACAGATACGCAGTATTTT
TRBV27	.	.	TRBJ2-2	CASCALGPVGELFF	TGTGCCAGCTGTGCTCTGGGGCCCGTCGGGGAGCTGTTTTTT
TRBV28	.	TRBD1	TRBJ2-1	CASSAQGAKDEQFF	TGTGCCAGCAGTGCACAGGGGGCGAAAGATGAGCAGTTCTTC
TRBV4-1	.	TRBD1	TRBJ1-5	CASSQTQGASDQPQHF	TGCGCCAGCAGCCAAACGCAGGGGGCATCTGATCAGCCCCAGCATTTT
TRBV27	.	TRBD2	TRBJ2-1	CASSSRLAGERYNEQFF	TGTGCCAGCAGCTCCCGACTAGCGGGAGAGAGATACAATGAGCAGTTCTTC